These 21 T cell receptor beta chains share one sample of origin, sequenced in a study of long-term antiretroviral therapy in people with HIV. The assay, immunoSEQ v3.0, was run at survey level. TCRdb keeps only in-frame clones here, not all; method: immunoSEQ multiplex PCR. The sample carries just under 20,000 clones, approximately 88% recorded once. Sample: unsorted PBMCs, taken 2.1 years after starting antiretroviral therapy. Source of these receptors: a man younger than 30 with HIV.

The CDR3 loop reads CASSPALTGSYTF. In DNA, the CDR3 is TGCGCCAGCAGCCCGGCCTTGACAGGGAGCTACACCTTC. The rearrangement links TRBV4-3 to TRBJ1-2, with TRBD1 matching over 7 bases. V lost 4 bases and J lost 9; bases outside the gene matches: 8. This CDR3 region has 13 residues. Germline V gene lookup returns CDR1 LGHNA and CDR2 YSLEER.

This chain connects TRBV27 to TRBJ1-4; a possible D gene is TRBD1 (6 bases). The CDR3 consists of 14 residues. Germline lookup yields CDR1 MNHEY and CDR2 SMNVEV (reference sequence). The V end lost 8 bases, the J end lost 3 bases, and 13 bases lay between the germline ends. The CDR3 reads CASGIQGPNEKLFF. In DNA, the CDR3 is TGTGCCAGCGGAATACAGGGACCTAATGAAAAACTGTTTTTT. The full variable domain, with the rest looked up from reference TRBV27 and TRBJ1-4, is EAQVTQNPRYLITVTGKKLTVTCSQNMNHEYMSWYRQDPGLGLRQIYYSMNVEVTDKGDVPEGYKVSRKEKRNFPLILESPSPNQTSLYFCASGIQGPNEKLFFGSGTQLSVL.

The CDR3 nucleotides read TGTGCCAGCAGCCCATGGCGGAGCAATGAAGCTTTCTTT. Translating gives CASSPWRSNEAFF. The rearrangement links TRBV7-6 to TRBJ1-1; D remains ambiguous. This CDR3 comprises 13 residues. V was clipped by 5 bases and J by 7 bases, with 14 bases between them. Germline CDR1 and CDR2: SGHVS and FNYEAQ.

The rearrangement joins TRBV6-5 to TRBJ1-3; no clear D. The CDR3 contains 11 residues. Germline CDR1 and CDR2: MNHEY and SVGAGI. Trimming took 5 bases from V and 4 from J, leaving 3 bases between them. CDR3 sequence (DNA): TGTGCCAGCAGTCTAGGAAACACCATATATTTT. Protein product: CASSLGNTIYF.

The chain is built from TRBV5-6 and TRBJ1-1; TRBD1 agrees at 8 bases. The CDR3 length is 15 residues. From germline, CDR1 is SGHDT and CDR2 YYEEEE. V was pared by 4 bases and J by 6 bases, with 11 bases of the junction left unmatched. The CDR3, as DNA: TGTGCCAGCAGCGATGTCAGGGGGCTGAGCGCTGAAGCTTTCTTT. Translation: CASSDVRGLSAEAFF.

The CDR3 sequence: CASSRDSNQPQHF. CDR3 sequence (DNA): TGTGCCAGTAGTAGGGATAGCAATCAGCCCCAGCATTTT. The chain couples TRBV19 to TRBJ1-5; D is unclear. The V gene's germline CDR1 is LNHDA and CDR2 SQIVND (reference sequence). Trimming shortened V by 4 bases and J by 0 bases, and 4 bases separated the two germline ends. The CDR3 has 13 amino acids.

This clone is a singleton in its sample. The chain combines TRBV10-3 with TRBJ1-5, with TRBD1 as a possible D gene (6 bases). This CDR3 is 14 amino acids long. V was pared by 5 bases and J by 7 bases, with 15 bases between. Germline assignment: CDR1 ENHRY and CDR2 SYGVKD. Written as DNA, the CDR3 is TGTGCCATCAGTCAGCGACAGGATGGACAGCCCCAGCATTTT. It yields the protein CAISQRQDGQPQHF.

This clone was seen only once. The chain uses TRBV9 and TRBJ2-7, with D possibly being TRBD1 or TRBD2 (6 bases each). The CDR3 has 14 amino acids. Trimming removed 0 bases from V and 2 bases from J, with 9 bases in between. CDR1 is SGDLS, CDR2 YYNGEE, per germline. CDR3 nucleotide sequence: TGTGCCAGCAGCGTAGGGGGGGCCCCCTACGAGCAGTACTTC. Its protein is CASSVGGAPYEQYF. Based on the CDR3 plus reference TRBV9 and TRBJ2-7, the full variable domain is DSGVTQTPKHLITATGQRVTLRCSPRSGDLSVYWYQQSLDQGLQFLIQYYNGEERAKGNILERFSAQQFPDLHSELNLSSLELGDSALYFCASSVGGAPYEQYFGPGTRLTVT.

The chain recombines TRBV27 with TRBJ2-7; weak D call: TRBD2 (6 bases). With 2 bases removed from V and 3 bases from J, the gap between germline ends came to 11 bases. The CDR3 runs 14 residues. In germline, CDR1 is MNHEY, CDR2 SMNVEV (reference sequence). As DNA, the CDR3 is TGTGCCAGCAGTTTAGGGGTGGGAGGCTACGAGCAGTACTTC. This codes for CASSLGVGGYEQYF.

This chain connects TRBV4-3 to TRBJ1-1, with D unclear. The CDR3 totals 12 residues. Germline V CDR1 and CDR2: LGHNA, YSLEER. V shed 1 base and J shed 7 bases, with 7 bases lying between them. The CDR3 DNA reads as TGCGCCAGCAGCCAAGGGGCGGGTGAAGCTTTCTTT. This translates into CASSQGAGEAFF.

This chain uses TRBV5-1 with TRBJ2-3; 8 bases match TRBD1. Per the germline V gene, CDR1 is SGHRS and CDR2 is YFSETQ. V lost 4 bases and J lost 2; bases outside the gene matches: 3. CDR3 length: 14 residues. The CDR3 DNA sequence: TGCGCCAGCAGCGTGGACAGGGTCACAGATACGCAGTATTTT. This encodes CASSVDRVTDTQYF.

The chain joins TRBV4-1 to TRBJ2-1; possibly TRBD2 for D (5 bases). CDR1 is MGHRA, CDR2 YSYEKL, per germline. The germline V and J ends were trimmed by 0 bases and 10 bases, with 19 bases remaining between them. This CDR3 is 16 amino acids long. This chain's CDR3 is CASSQDKAARWEEQFF. DNA of the CDR3: TGCGCCAGCAGCCAAGATAAAGCGGCCAGGTGGGAGGAGCAGTTCTTC.

This clone was counted once. CDR3 nucleotides: TGTGCCAGCAGGGGACTTCAAGAGACCCAGTACTTC. It encodes CASRGLQETQYF. The V and J genes are TRBV2 and TRBJ2-5, with a possible D match to TRBD2 (6 bases). This CDR3 has 12 amino acids. V lost 6 bases to trimming and J lost 2 bases, with 7 bases between them. CDR1 and CDR2 from the germline V gene are SNHLY and FYNNEI.

The chain combines TRBV19 with TRBJ2-2; 16 positions match TRBD2. The V gene end was trimmed by 3 bases and the J gene end by 6 bases; junction bases not matched to a gene: 4. The CDR3 length is 17 residues. The germline V gene has CDR1 LNHDA and CDR2 SQIVND (reference sequence). CDR3 sequence (DNA): TGTGCCAGTAGTATCCCGGGACTAGCGGGAGGGGCCGGGGAGCTGTTTTTT. Its translation is CASSIPGLAGGAGELFF. Full variable domain (remainder filled in from reference TRBV19 and TRBJ2-2): DGGITQSPKYLFRKEGQNVTLSCEQNLNHDAMYWYRQDPGQGLRLIYYSQIVNDFQKGDIAEGYSVSREKKESFPLTVTSAQKNPTAFYLCASSIPGLAGGAGELFFGEGSRLTVL.

The chain carries TRBV18 and TRBJ1-1, with a weak D call TRBD1 (5 bases). The V end was cut by 0 bases, the J end by 5 bases, with 13 bases between. The CDR3 has 15 residues. Germline lookup yields CDR1 KGHSH and CDR2 LQKENI. CDR3 protein: CASSPPGGEGTEAFF. The CDR3 region has the DNA TGTGCCAGCTCACCACCGGGGGGAGAAGGGACTGAAGCTTTCTTT.

The rearrangement uses TRBV29-1 and TRBJ2-2, with 7 bases that match TRBD2. The V and J ends lost 4 bases and 6 bases, in that order; junction bases with no gene match: 17. CDR3 length equals 17 residues. Per the germline V gene, CDR1 is SQVTM and CDR2 is ANQGSEA. DNA for the CDR3: TGCAGCGTTGTCCTCCTGGGGACTAAGGCCGTCGCCGGGGAGCTGTTTTTT. Its translation: CSVVLLGTKAVAGELFF.

This clone was observed a few times. The chain's CDR3 is CASSLPGVYEQYF. The CDR3, as DNA: TGTGCCAGCAGCTTACCTGGGGTTTACGAGCAGTACTTC. The genes are TRBV7-9 and TRBJ2-7; D unresolved. Germline V CDR1 and CDR2: SEHNR, FQNEAQ (reference sequence). Trimming took off 2 bases at V and 4 bases at J, with 9 bases between the two ends. The CDR3 extends over 13 amino acids. Complete variable domain (other parts from reference TRBV7-9 and TRBJ2-7): DTGVSQNPRHKITKRGQNVTFRCDPISEHNRLYWYRQTLGQGPEFLTYFQNEAQLEKSRLLSDRFSAERPKGSFSTLEIQRTEQGDSAMYLCASSLPGVYEQYFGPGTRLTVT.

CDR3 DNA: TGTGCCAGCAGCCTAAGGATGAATGAGCAGTTCTTC. Amino acid sequence: CASSLRMNEQFF. This sequence joins TRBV7-8 and TRBJ2-1; D uncertain. Between the trimmed V and J ends, which lost 5 bases and 7 bases, there was a span of 9 bases. Germline assignment: CDR1 SGHVS and CDR2 FQNEAQ. This CDR3 is 12 amino acids long.

The CDR3 here is CASSSDRQNTEAFF. For the CDR3, the DNA is TGTGCCAGCAGCTCTGACAGACAGAACACTGAAGCTTTCTTT. The chain carries TRBV9 and TRBJ1-1, with D possibly being TRBD1 (5 bases). This CDR3 is built from 14 residues. CDR1 and CDR2 (germline): SGDLS, YYNGEE. V dropped 4 bases and J dropped 1 base, with 11 bases sitting between them. Using reference TRBV9 and TRBJ1-1 for the parts outside the CDR3, the full variable domain is DSGVTQTPKHLITATGQRVTLRCSPRSGDLSVYWYQQSLDQGLQFLIQYYNGEERAKGNILERFSAQQFPDLHSELNLSSLELGDSALYFCASSSDRQNTEAFFGQGTRLTVV.

In this sample, this clone turned up once. The rearrangement joins TRBV4-3 to TRBJ2-5, with D maybe TRBD2 (5 bases). The CDR3 covers 15 residues. CDR1 and CDR2 (germline): LGHNA, YSLEER. With 0 bases removed from V and 5 bases from J, the gap between germline ends came to 13 bases. The CDR3 nucleotides are TGCGCCAGCAGCCAAGAGGGAGACTTATCGGAGACCCAGTACTTC. Amino acid sequence: CASSQEGDLSETQYF.

The chain carries TRBV2 and TRBJ1-5; 8 nucleotides line up with TRBD1. After removal of 6 bases from V and 4 bases from J, the junction contained 14 bases not matched to a gene. The CDR3 loop spans 17 amino acids. Germline CDR1 reads SNHLY; CDR2 reads FYNNEI. CDR3 nucleotide sequence: TGTGCCAGCAGACGTACCGGGACAGGTCCCAAAAATCAGCCCCAGCATTTT. Its translation is CASRRTGTGPKNQPQHF. The whole variable domain, filled in from reference TRBV2 and TRBJ1-5, reads EPEVTQTPSHQVTQMGQEVILRCVPISNHLYFYWYRQILGQKVEFLVSFYNNEISEKSEIFDDQFSVERPDGSNFTLKIRSTKLEDSAMYFCASRRTGTGPKNQPQHFGDGTRLSIL.